One sample yielded the 8 T cell receptor beta chains listed below, sequenced in a study of blood T cell repertoires in COVID-19. The method was immunoSEQ multiplex PCR; TCRdb's version includes in-frame clones alone and lacks a portion of them. The sample comprises some 25,000 clones, approximately 82% of which are singletons, and around a third rests with the top ten. Specimen: peripheral blood. All receptors derive from a human donor in a cohort sampled during active COVID-19.

The J gene is TRBJ1-2, the V gene TRBV6-5, with 7 bases identical to TRBD1. V was pared by 5 bases and J by 2 bases, with 2 bases of the junction left unmatched. In germline, CDR1 is MNHEY, CDR2 SVGAGI. The CDR3 covers 13 residues. The CDR3 coding sequence is TGTGCCAGCAGTAGGGACAGCAACTATGGCTACACCTTC. It encodes CASSRDSNYGYTF.

This clone has just a few counts. This sequence joins TRBV19 and TRBJ2-7; possible D gene TRBD2, 6 bases. In germline, CDR1 is LNHDA, CDR2 SQIVND (reference sequence). The CDR3 loop spans 15 amino acids. V dropped 4 bases and J dropped 0 bases, with 13 bases sitting between them. The CDR3 DNA reads TGTGCCAGTAGTACAGAACGGGGGAGCTCCTACGAGCAGTACTTC. This sequence encodes CASSTERGSSYEQYF. The full variable domain, with the rest looked up from reference TRBV19 and TRBJ2-7, is DGGITQSPKYLFRKEGQNVTLSCEQNLNHDAMYWYRQDPGQGLRLIYYSQIVNDFQKGDIAEGYSVSREKKESFPLTVTSAQKNPTAFYLCASSTERGSSYEQYFGPGTRLTVT.

The V and J genes are TRBV21-1 and TRBJ1-1; TRBD1 is the table's D call and was not checked against the DNA. TRBV21-1 is tagged as a pseudogene. The CDR3 spans 17 residues. The CDR3 spells CASKGQGSCLSNTEAFF. The CDR3 nucleotides read TGTGCCAGCAAGGGACAGGGATCGTGTCTATCGAACACTGAAGCTTTCTTT.

The rearrangement uses TRBV19 and TRBJ2-7; D may be TRBD1 (5 bases). V dropped 4 bases and J dropped 2 bases, with 9 bases sitting between them. CDR1 and CDR2 (germline): LNHDA, SQIVND (reference sequence). The CDR3 runs 13 residues. CDR3 in DNA: TGTGCCAGTAGTACGGCAGGGACCTACGAGCAGTACTTC. Protein: CASSTAGTYEQYF.

This clone was observed a few times. J is TRBJ2-2 and V is TRBV6-6; 8 bases line up with TRBD1. Germline V gene lookup returns CDR1 MNHNY and CDR2 SVGAGI (reference sequence). V gave up 4 bases and J gave up 5 bases; unmatched junction bases: 9. There are 16 residues in the CDR3. The CDR3 region is CASSSPDRGETGELFF. Here the CDR3 DNA reads TGTGCCAGCAGTTCGCCCGACAGGGGTGAAACCGGGGAGCTGTTTTTT.

The CDR3 loop is CASSEAGTRQETQYF. The DNA for the CDR3 is TGTGCCAGCAGTGAAGCGGGGACTAGGCAAGAGACCCAGTACTTC. The chain combines TRBV6-1 with TRBJ2-5; TRBD2 matches at 8 bases. This CDR3 spans 15 amino acids. J gave up 2 bases and V 0 bases, and 2 bases lay outside the gene matches. Germline values: CDR1 MNHNS, CDR2 SASEGT.

The CDR3 loop is CATSRDQGPYEQYF. Written as DNA, the CDR3 is TGTGCCACCAGCAGAGACCAGGGGCCCTACGAGCAGTACTTC. This sequence joins TRBV15 and TRBJ2-7; tentatively, D is TRBD1 (6 bases). Germline V gene data show CDR1 as LNHNV and CDR2 as YYDKDF (reference sequence). With 0 bases removed from V and 2 bases from J, the gap between germline ends came to 8 bases. The CDR3 is 14 residues long. Full variable domain (outside the CDR3, taken from reference TRBV15 and TRBJ2-7): DAMVIQNPRYQVTQFGKPVTLSCSQTLNHNVMYWYQQKSSQAPKLLFHYYDKDFNNEADTPDNFQSRRPNTSFCFLDIRSPGLGDTAMYLCATSRDQGPYEQYFGPGTRLTVT.

This clone has only one observation. The chain is built from TRBV19 and TRBJ2-3, with a tentative D call TRBD2 (6 bases). V was cut by 7 bases and J by 1 base, with 15 bases left in between. CDR1 and CDR2 (germline): LNHDA, SQIVND (reference sequence). CDR3 length: 15 residues. In DNA, the CDR3 is TGTGCCAGTATCCCTTGGGGGGTCCGCACAGATACGCAGTATTTT. Its translation: CASIPWGVRTDTQYF.